These 8 T cell receptor beta chains were sequenced from one sample in a study of OX40 agonist ivuxolimab in advanced cancers. Library preparation used the immunoSEQ multiplex PCR assay. The source is immuneACCESS, and TCRdb retained only in-frame sequences with V and J called. Part of the clones is not carried over; for the studies checked, unresolved V genes explain less than half of this, and the remainder is unexplained. The sample includes tens of thousands of clones, with over 80% observed a single time. The ten largest clonotypes hold over 0.55% of the sample. This material consisted of CD4+ or CD8+ T cells sorted from blood, taken in a trial of the OX40 agonist ivuxolimab. The origin of the receptors is an adult with an advanced solid tumor such as melanoma, head and neck, liver or kidney cancer.

The rearrangement joins TRBV22-1 to TRBJ2-3; the table's D call, TRBD2, has no DNA check behind it. TRBV22-1 is shown as a pseudogene. The CDR3 sequence is 16 residues long. CDR3 sequence (DNA): TGTCCTGGGAGCGCCGCCGGGACTAGCGCGGCAGATACGCAGTATTTT. It encodes CPGSAAGTSAADTQYF.

The DNA of the CDR3 is TGTGCCAGCAGTTTTTACAATGAGCAGTTCTTC. Protein product: CASSFYNEQFF. This chain links TRBV27 with TRBJ2-1, with D uncertain. CDR3 length: 11 amino acids. Germline loops: CDR1 MNHEY, CDR2 SMNVEV (reference sequence). Trimming took off 3 bases at V and 4 bases at J, with 1 base between the two ends.

The chain links TRBV18 to TRBJ1-1, with 9 bases identical to TRBD1. V was clipped by 6 bases and J by 11 bases; unmatched bases: 7. Germline CDR1 KGHSH, CDR2 LQKENI. This CDR3 region has 12 residues. The CDR3 here is CASSTGQGEAFF. The CDR3 DNA reads as TGTGCCAGCTCGACGGGACAGGGCGAGGCTTTCTTT.

This clone was recorded once. The chain has TRBV6-5 and TRBJ1-4; unclear D gene. The germline V gene has CDR1 MNHEY and CDR2 SVGAGI. V was cut by 0 bases and J by 8 bases, with 16 bases left in between. CDR3 length: 16 amino acids. The CDR3 coding sequence is TGTGCCAGCAGTTACTCCGGGAAAAGACTGGGGGAAAAACTGTTTTTT. It specifies CASSYSGKRLGEKLFF.

J is TRBJ1-5 and V is TRBV9, with 9 positions matching TRBD1. V lost 4 bases and J lost 7; bases outside the gene matches: 6. Germline V CDR1 and CDR2: SGDLS, YYNGEE. This CDR3 comprises 14 residues. CDR3 in amino acids: CASSLGQGIQPQHF. Written as DNA, the CDR3 is TGTGCCAGCAGCCTAGGACAGGGGATCCAGCCCCAGCATTTT.

The CDR3 DNA reads TGTGCCAGCAGCTTGAGCTGGGAGGGGGCAGATACGCAGTATTTT. Amino acid sequence: CASSLSWEGADTQYF. The chain uses TRBV5-4 and TRBJ2-3, with a possible D match to TRBD2 (7 bases). V lost 1 base to trimming and J lost 4 bases, with 13 bases between them. The germline V gene encodes CDR1 SGHNT and CDR2 YYREEE (reference sequence). The CDR3 is made up of 15 amino acids.

The rearrangement links TRBV2 to TRBJ2-1, with TRBD2 identical over 7 bases. J lost 1 base, V lost 6 bases, and 3 bases had no gene match. CDR3 size: 14 residues. Germline V CDR1 and CDR2: SNHLY, FYNNEI. In DNA form, the CDR3 reads TGTGCCAGCAGGGGTAGCGGGTCCTACAATGAGCAGTTCTTC. Amino acid sequence: CASRGSGSYNEQFF.

This rearrangement joins TRBV28 to TRBJ2-3; D remains unclear. V gave up 6 bases and J gave up 2 bases, with 9 bases separating them. The germline V gene encodes CDR1 MDHEN and CDR2 SYDVKM. The CDR3 is 13 amino acids. The DNA of the CDR3 is TGTGCCAGCAGATCGTGGAACACAGATACGCAGTATTTT. This gives the protein CASRSWNTDTQYF.